This is a list of T cell receptor beta chains from one sample in a study of Ad26.COV2.S vaccination and SARS-CoV-2 variants. Assay: immunoSEQ multiplex PCR; the TCRdb copy retains only in-frame clones and omits some. The sample includes under 550,000 clones, around 87% of them seen just once. Material: peripheral blood, obtained in a trial of Ad26.COV2.S vaccine versus placebo. The source is a person between 18 and 65 years old who received the Ad26.COV2.S COVID-19 vaccine or a placebo. Each CDR3 is given with its conserved first and last residue. D genes are given only for firm matches. Only some rows state a clone size, as once, few, many or a class for expanded clones.

d_gene: -; j_gene: TRBJ1-6; v_gene: TRBV13; len: 16; abundance: -; CDR3nt: TGTGCCAGCAGCTTAGCTGGGGGCTCCTATAATTCACCCCTCCACTTT; CDR3aa: CASSLAGGSYNSPLHF
d_gene: -; j_gene: TRBJ2-1; v_gene: TRBV6-5; len: 10; abundance: -; CDR3nt: TGTGCCAGCGGCCCCGTGGGGCAGTTCTTC; CDR3aa: CASGPVGQFF
d_gene: -; j_gene: TRBJ2-1; v_gene: TRBV7-6; len: 15; abundance: -; CDR3nt: TGTGCCAGCAGCTGGAGCGGAGGTCCCTACAATGAGCAGTTCTTC; CDR3aa: CASSWSGGPYNEQFF
d_gene: -; j_gene: TRBJ2-7; v_gene: TRBV30; len: 12; abundance: -; CDR3nt: TGTGCCTGGAGTGGGGGGCCCTACGAGCAGTACTTC; CDR3aa: CAWSGGPYEQYF
d_gene: -; j_gene: TRBJ2-2; v_gene: TRBV10-3; len: 17; abundance: -; CDR3nt: TGTGCCATCAGTGAGTCAACAAGCAGGGGCGGCACCGGGGAGCTGTTTTTT; CDR3aa: CAISESTSRGGTGELFF
d_gene: TRBD2; j_gene: TRBJ2-3; v_gene: TRBV19; len: 17; abundance: -; CDR3nt: TGTGCCAGTAGTATGACTAGCGGGGGGGCGTTTCAAGATACGCAGTATTTT; CDR3aa: CASSMTSGGAFQDTQYF
d_gene: -; j_gene: TRBJ2-3; v_gene: TRBV5-5; len: 14; abundance: -; CDR3nt: TGTGCCAGCAGCTTTGGCCCCACCACAGATACGCAGTATTTT; CDR3aa: CASSFGPTTDTQYF
d_gene: -; j_gene: TRBJ2-5; v_gene: TRBV6-1; len: 16; abundance: -; CDR3nt: TGTGCCAGCAGTGAAGGTGGCAGGATAATACAAGAGACCCAGTACTTC; CDR3aa: CASSEGGRIIQETQYF
d_gene: -; j_gene: TRBJ2-2; v_gene: TRBV3-1/TRBV3-2; len: 16; abundance: -; CDR3nt: TGTGCCAGCAGCCAAGATCCCGAGGGGGGGACCGGGGAGCTGTTTTTT; CDR3aa: CASSQDPEGGTGELFF
d_gene: -; j_gene: TRBJ2-3; v_gene: TRBV6-2/TRBV6-3; len: 12; abundance: -; CDR3nt: TGTGCCAGCAGCCGACTAGTAGATACGCAGTATTTT; CDR3aa: CASSRLVDTQYF
d_gene: TRBD2; j_gene: TRBJ2-1; v_gene: TRBV7-2; len: 17; abundance: -; CDR3nt: TGTGCCAGCAGCTCCCTGGGGACTAGCAGGGCCTACAATGAGCAGTTCTTC; CDR3aa: CASSSLGTSRAYNEQFF
d_gene: TRBD1; j_gene: TRBJ1-4; v_gene: TRBV19; len: 15; abundance: -; CDR3nt: TGTGCCAGTAGCTCATGGGGACAGCCTAATGAAAAACTGTTTTTT; CDR3aa: CASSSWGQPNEKLFF
d_gene: -; j_gene: TRBJ1-2; v_gene: TRBV5-6; len: 16; abundance: once; CDR3nt: TGTGCCAGCAGCTTGGGGTGGGGAGAGACTAACTATGGCTACACCTTC; CDR3aa: CASSLGWGETNYGYTF
d_gene: TRBD1; j_gene: TRBJ1-5; v_gene: TRBV11-2; len: 15; abundance: -; CDR3nt: TGTGCCAGCAGCTTAACAGGGGGCGAGGATCAGCCCCAGCATTTT; CDR3aa: CASSLTGGEDQPQHF
d_gene: TRBD1; j_gene: TRBJ1-4; v_gene: TRBV7-3; len: 16; abundance: -; CDR3nt: TGTGCCAGCAGCTTACCGCGGACAGGGGCGGATGAAAAACTGTTTTTT; CDR3aa: CASSLPRTGADEKLFF
d_gene: -; j_gene: TRBJ1-1; v_gene: TRBV28; len: 14; abundance: -; CDR3nt: TGTGCCAGCAGTTTATGGGGCCTGGGGACTGAAGCTTTCTTT; CDR3aa: CASSLWGLGTEAFF
d_gene: -; j_gene: TRBJ2-7; v_gene: TRBV28; len: 14; abundance: -; CDR3nt: TGTGCCAGCAGTGAAGAGGTACAGGAATACGAGCAGTACTTC; CDR3aa: CASSEEVQEYEQYF
d_gene: TRBD1; j_gene: TRBJ2-3; v_gene: TRBV29-1; len: 14; abundance: -; CDR3nt: TGCAGCGCCCTACAGGGGGCTGGCACAGATACGCAGTATTTT; CDR3aa: CSALQGAGTDTQYF
d_gene: -; j_gene: TRBJ2-2; v_gene: TRBV7-9; len: 13; abundance: -; CDR3nt: TGTGCCAGCAGCCCCCCAGGCCCCGGGGAGCTGTTTTTT; CDR3aa: CASSPPGPGELFF
d_gene: -; j_gene: TRBJ2-6; v_gene: TRBV7-2; len: 15; abundance: -; CDR3nt: TGTGCCAGCAGCTTGAGCAGCTCTGGGGCCAACGTCCTGACTTTC; CDR3aa: CASSLSSSGANVLTF
d_gene: TRBD1; j_gene: TRBJ2-1; v_gene: TRBV28; len: 14; abundance: -; CDR3nt: TGTGCCAGCAGACCGGACAGGGAGTCGAATGAGCAGTTCTTC; CDR3aa: CASRPDRESNEQFF
d_gene: TRBD2; j_gene: TRBJ2-5; v_gene: TRBV7-2; len: 15; abundance: -; CDR3nt: TGTGCCAGCAGTTCCCGTCTAGCGGGGGTAGAGACCCAGTACTTC; CDR3aa: CASSSRLAGVETQYF
d_gene: -; j_gene: TRBJ1-4; v_gene: TRBV3-1/TRBV3-2; len: 16; abundance: -; CDR3nt: TGTGCCAGCAGCCAAGATGTAACAGGGTGGGGAGAAAAACTGTTTTTT; CDR3aa: CASSQDVTGWGEKLFF
d_gene: -; j_gene: TRBJ1-1; v_gene: TRBV11-2; len: 15; abundance: -; CDR3nt: TGTGCCAGCAGCTTAGATGGGGGGCTGCTTGGTGAAGCTTTCTTT; CDR3aa: CASSLDGGLLGEAFF
d_gene: -; j_gene: TRBJ1-4; v_gene: TRBV5-8; len: 11; abundance: once; CDR3nt: TGTGCCAGCACCTCGGTGGAAAAACTGTTTTTT; CDR3aa: CASTSVEKLFF
d_gene: -; j_gene: TRBJ1-4; v_gene: TRBV28; len: 12; abundance: once; CDR3nt: TGTGCCACACTTACCGGGACAAAAAAACTGTTTTTT; CDR3aa: CATLTGTKKLFF
d_gene: TRBD1; j_gene: TRBJ1-1; v_gene: TRBV6-1; len: 13; abundance: -; CDR3nt: TGTGCCAGCAGTGAAGGCAGGGGGACTGAAGCTTTCTTT; CDR3aa: CASSEGRGTEAFF
d_gene: -; j_gene: TRBJ2-3; v_gene: TRBV5-1; len: 14; abundance: once; CDR3nt: TGCGCCAGCAGCTTGGGGCTTGGTACAGATACGCAGTATTTT; CDR3aa: CASSLGLGTDTQYF
d_gene: -; j_gene: TRBJ2-5; v_gene: TRBV4-2; len: 14; abundance: -; CDR3nt: TGTGCCAGCAGCTTAAGTGGGGGGCGAGAGACCCAGTACTTC; CDR3aa: CASSLSGGRETQYF
d_gene: -; j_gene: TRBJ1-1; v_gene: TRBV5-4; len: 15; abundance: -; CDR3nt: TGTGCCAGCAGCTTGGTCGGGACTGGCAACACTGAAGCTTTCTTT; CDR3aa: CASSLVGTGNTEAFF
d_gene: -; j_gene: TRBJ2-3; v_gene: TRBV6-5; len: 16; abundance: -; CDR3nt: TGTGCCAGCAGTTACTCGGGGGGGGCTGGGACAGATACGCAGTATTTT; CDR3aa: CASSYSGGAGTDTQYF
d_gene: -; j_gene: TRBJ2-5; v_gene: TRBV16; len: 14; abundance: -; CDR3nt: TGTGCCAGCAGCCAATCGAGGCAGAGAGAGACCCAGTACTTC; CDR3aa: CASSQSRQRETQYF
d_gene: TRBD1; j_gene: TRBJ1-4; v_gene: TRBV7-9; len: 15; abundance: -; CDR3nt: TGTGCCAGCAGCCCAGGACAGGGGGCGCCCGAAAAACTGTTTTTT; CDR3aa: CASSPGQGAPEKLFF
d_gene: -; j_gene: TRBJ2-2; v_gene: TRBV4-3; len: 16; abundance: few; CDR3nt: TGCGCCAGCAGTTCCGTGGGGGGGCTGAACACCGGGGAGCTGTTTTTT; CDR3aa: CASSSVGGLNTGELFF
d_gene: -; j_gene: TRBJ1-2; v_gene: TRBV10-3; len: 11; abundance: once; CDR3nt: TGTGCCATCAGTGAGGCAATTGGCTACACCTTC; CDR3aa: CAISEAIGYTF
d_gene: -; j_gene: TRBJ2-5; v_gene: TRBV11-2; len: 13; abundance: once; CDR3nt: TGTGCCAGCAGCTTAGATCGGTGGGAGACCCAGTACTTC; CDR3aa: CASSLDRWETQYF
d_gene: -; j_gene: TRBJ1-3; v_gene: TRBV9; len: 16; abundance: -; CDR3nt: TGTGCCAGCAGCGTAGCGGGGATTAGTGCTGGAAACACCATATATTTT; CDR3aa: CASSVAGISAGNTIYF
d_gene: -; j_gene: TRBJ2-7; v_gene: TRBV6-6; len: 12; abundance: -; CDR3nt: TGTGCCAGCAGATCTACAGGTTACGAGCAGTACTTC; CDR3aa: CASRSTGYEQYF
d_gene: -; j_gene: TRBJ1-5; v_gene: TRBV7-2; len: 13; abundance: -; CDR3nt: TGTGCCAGCAGCTTCGGAGAGAATCAGCCCCAGCATTTT; CDR3aa: CASSFGENQPQHF
d_gene: TRBD1; j_gene: TRBJ2-3; v_gene: TRBV9; len: 16; abundance: -; CDR3nt: TGTGCCAGCAGCGTCTCCGTAGGACAGGGCACAGATACGCAGTATTTT; CDR3aa: CASSVSVGQGTDTQYF
d_gene: TRBD2; j_gene: TRBJ2-7; v_gene: TRBV19; len: 14; abundance: few; CDR3nt: TGTGCCAGCGCAGGGATGCGGGGGACCTACGAGCAGTACTTC; CDR3aa: CASAGMRGTYEQYF
d_gene: TRBD2; j_gene: TRBJ2-5; v_gene: TRBV9; len: 15; abundance: -; CDR3nt: TGTGCCAGCAGCGTCGACGGGACTAGTAAAGAGACCCAGTACTTC; CDR3aa: CASSVDGTSKETQYF
d_gene: TRBD1; j_gene: TRBJ1-2; v_gene: TRBV27; len: 14; abundance: -; CDR3nt: TGTGCCAGCAGTACCCTGGACAGGGAGAATGGCTACACCTTC; CDR3aa: CASSTLDRENGYTF
d_gene: TRBD1; j_gene: TRBJ2-5; v_gene: TRBV29-1; len: 16; abundance: -; CDR3nt: TGCAGCGTTGAAGATTTCCCCCGGGACAGCCAAGAGACCCAGTACTTC; CDR3aa: CSVEDFPRDSQETQYF
d_gene: TRBD1; j_gene: TRBJ1-2; v_gene: TRBV5-1; len: 14; abundance: -; CDR3nt: TGCGCCAGCAGCATAGGACAGGGAACCAATGGCTACACCTTC; CDR3aa: CASSIGQGTNGYTF
d_gene: -; j_gene: TRBJ2-3; v_gene: TRBV9; len: 15; abundance: -; CDR3nt: TGTGCCAGCAGCGTAGTGGGGGCCGGGACAGATACGCAGTATTTT; CDR3aa: CASSVVGAGTDTQYF
d_gene: -; j_gene: TRBJ2-5; v_gene: TRBV3-1/TRBV3-2; len: 10; abundance: -; CDR3nt: TGTGCCATCTCACAACCGACTAGGAACTTC; CDR3aa: CAISQPTRNF
d_gene: -; j_gene: TRBJ2-1; v_gene: TRBV6-2/TRBV6-3; len: 12; abundance: -; CDR3nt: TGTGCCAGCAGTTACAGCCCCAATGAGCAGTTCTTC; CDR3aa: CASSYSPNEQFF
d_gene: TRBD1; j_gene: TRBJ1-2; v_gene: TRBV5-1; len: 16; abundance: few; CDR3nt: TGCGCCAGCAGCTTTGGCGGGACAGGGTTGGACTATGGCTACACCTTC; CDR3aa: CASSFGGTGLDYGYTF
d_gene: TRBD1; j_gene: TRBJ2-2; v_gene: TRBV6-2/TRBV6-3; len: 16; abundance: -; CDR3nt: TGTGCCAGCAGTTATGCGGGACAGGGATATATCGGGGAGCTGTTTTTT; CDR3aa: CASSYAGQGYIGELFF
d_gene: -; j_gene: TRBJ2-2; v_gene: TRBV6-5; len: 14; abundance: once; CDR3nt: TGTGCCAGCAGATATACAACGAACACCGGGGAGCTGTTTTTT; CDR3aa: CASRYTTNTGELFF
d_gene: -; j_gene: TRBJ1-3; v_gene: TRBV5-1; len: 16; abundance: -; CDR3nt: TGCGCCAGCAGCTTGGGTGGACAAAACTCTGGAAACACCATATATTTT; CDR3aa: CASSLGGQNSGNTIYF
d_gene: -; j_gene: TRBJ1-6; v_gene: TRBV12-1; len: 15; abundance: -; CDR3nt: TGTGCCAGCAGGGCGAGGGATAACTATAATTCACCCCTCCACTTT; CDR3aa: CASRARDNYNSPLHF